The next 9 T cell receptor beta chains were all read from a single sample in a study of CD8 T cells in ankylosing spondylitis. Study-wide results and caveats: A TCR beta motif of eight highly homologous variants appeared characteristic of ankylosing spondylitis blood.

TCRdb analysed the 5' RACE reads with MiXCR anew, one entry per CDR3 protein. The repertoire holds 200,000 to 250,000 distinct CDR3 sequences, with around 7.9% as singletons. No cognate antigen is known for these TCRs. Sequenced input: blood, either unsorted or a sorted T cell fraction (not recorded which). These receptor sequences come from a male donor with ankylosing spondylitis.

This clonotype was observed at least ten times. The chain uses TRBV6-2 or TRBV6-3 and TRBJ2-1, with D maybe TRBD1 (6 bases). The germline V gene encodes CDR1 MNHEY and CDR2 SVGEGT. Deletions cut 7 bases from V and 2 bases from J, with 12 bases between. CDR3 length: 14 residues. As DNA, the CDR3 is TGTGCCAGCAATTCCGGGACAACCTACAATGAGCAGTTCTTC. Translated: CASNSGTTYNEQFF.

This clonotype showed up many times. CDR3 loop: CASSYSGVAGEDEQFF. The DNA of the CDR3 is TGTGCCAGCAGTTACTCTGGGGTAGCGGGGGAGGATGAGCAGTTCTTC. The chain joins TRBV6-5 to TRBJ2-1; 9 positions match TRBD2. The CDR3 has 16 residues. Trimming took 0 bases from V and 8 from J; bases not matched to a gene: 8. Germline values: CDR1 MNHEY, CDR2 SVGAGI.

Many counts were recorded for this clonotype. CDR3 amino acids: CASSLGKLYEQYF. Here the CDR3 DNA reads TGTGCCAGCAGTTTAGGGAAACTATACGAGCAGTACTTC. The rearrangement joins TRBV12-3 or TRBV12-4 to TRBJ2-7, with no clear D. The V end lost 1 base, the J end lost 4 bases, and 8 bases lay between the germline ends. The CDR3 spans 13 residues.

Only a few counts were recorded for this clonotype. The chain employs TRBV4-3 and TRBJ2-2; no firm D call. Trimming took 0 bases from V and 1 from J, leaving 12 bases between them. The CDR3 has 17 residues. Germline values: CDR1 LGHNA, CDR2 YSLEER. CDR3 sequence: CASSQDDHGENTGELFF. The CDR3, as DNA: TGCGCCAGCAGCCAAGATGACCACGGAGAGAACACCGGGGAGCTGTTTTTT.

At least ten counts were recorded for this clonotype. J is TRBJ2-1 and V is TRBV27; a weak D match, TRBD1 (6 bases). V lost 5 bases and J lost 8, with 16 bases in between. The length of the CDR3 is 14 residues. Germline lookup yields CDR1 MNHEY and CDR2 SMNVEV (reference sequence). CDR3 DNA sequence: TGTGCCAGCAGTAAAGACAGGTACTTGGATGAGCAGTTCTTC. Residues: CASSKDRYLDEQFF.

This clonotype was seen at least ten times. The chain recombines TRBV12-3 or TRBV12-4 with TRBJ1-2; D call uncertain. The CDR3 covers 13 residues. V was clipped by 7 bases and J by 1 base, with 10 bases between them. In DNA, the CDR3 is TGTGCCAGCAAACCACCCGTTAACTATGGCTACACCTTC. It encodes CASKPPVNYGYTF.

This clonotype was recorded at least ten times. V usage is TRBV7-9 and J usage is TRBJ1-1; no firm D call. The ends were cut back, 5 bases at V and 7 bases at J, with 11 bases in the middle. The CDR3 spans 12 residues. Looked up from germline, CDR1 is SEHNR and CDR2 is FQNEAQ (reference sequence). The CDR3 loop reads CASSPKIGEAFF. The CDR3, as DNA: TGTGCCAGCAGCCCGAAGATCGGTGAAGCTTTCTTT.

This clonotype appeared many times. The chain couples TRBV7-9 to TRBJ2-4, with unresolved D. CDR3 size: 14 residues. From germline, CDR1 is SEHNR and CDR2 FQNEAQ (reference sequence). V lost 4 bases to trimming and J lost 8 bases, with 15 bases between them. CDR3 amino acids: CASSYPHARDIQYF. The CDR3 coding sequence is TGTGCCAGCAGCTATCCACACGCAAGGGACATTCAGTACTTC.

This clonotype has a count of ten or more. This chain links TRBV6-1 with TRBJ1-1; D ambiguous. From germline, CDR1 is MNHNS and CDR2 SASEGT. The CDR3 sequence is 15 residues long. The V and J ends lost 1 base and 1 base respectively, with 10 bases between them. The CDR3 sequence: CASSEVPDKNTEAFF. For the CDR3, the DNA is TGTGCCAGCAGTGAAGTGCCAGATAAGAACACTGAAGCTTTCTTT.